Below are 32 T cell receptor beta chains sequenced from a single sample in a study of CD8 T cells in Susac syndrome. With random hexamers, roughly 0.5 to 1 ug RNA was reverse transcribed. TCRdb re-analysed the immunoSEQ multiplex PCR reads in MiXCR, keeping a single row per CDR3 protein. The sample carries around 280,000 distinct CDR3 sequences, around 83% recorded once. The sample comprised CD8+ T cells from PBMCs. All receptors derive from a human donor with multiple sclerosis.

This clonotype appeared once. The chain uses TRBV27 and TRBJ2-7; 10 bases are shared with TRBD1. This CDR3 is 13 amino acids long. In germline, CDR1 is MNHEY, CDR2 SMNVEV (reference sequence). Trimming cost V 4 bases and J 7 bases; bases outside gene matches: 4. CDR3 residues: CASSWGTGEEQYF. CDR3 bases: TGTGCCAGCAGTTGGGGGACAGGGGAAGAGCAGTACTTC.

This rearrangement joins TRBV9 to TRBJ1-1; tentatively, D is TRBD1 (6 bases). In germline, CDR1 is SGDLS, CDR2 YYNGEE. CDR3 size: 19 residues. V was cut by 3 bases and J by 1 base, with 25 bases left in between. CDR3 region: CASSGRPLSTGRGNTEAFF. In DNA form, the CDR3 reads TGTGCCAGCAGCGGCCGTCCACTCTCCACAGGGAGGGGGAACACTGAAGCTTTCTTT.

The chain uses TRBV29-1 and TRBJ2-3, with a possible D match to TRBD2 (5 bases). CDR1 is SQVTM and CDR2 is ANQGSEA in the germline V gene. The CDR3 is 16 amino acids. Deletions cut 3 bases from V and 2 bases from J, with 18 bases between. CDR3 loop: CSVDGFPDGVTDTQYF. CDR3 DNA sequence: TGCAGCGTTGATGGGTTTCCCGACGGGGTCACAGATACGCAGTATTTT.

This chain links TRBV30 with TRBJ2-1; 8 nucleotides agree with TRBD2. With V trimmed by 4 bases and J by 2 bases, 4 bases remained unmatched. The CDR3 is made up of 14 amino acids. Germline values: CDR1 GTSNPN, CDR2 SVGIG (reference sequence). In DNA, the CDR3 is TGTGCCTGGACCCTTAGCGGGACCTACAATGAGCAGTTCTTC. It specifies CAWTLSGTYNEQFF.

The V and J genes are TRBV12-3 or TRBV12-4 and TRBJ1-1; D not certain. The CDR3 has 16 amino acids. Trimming stripped 2 bases from V and 0 bases from J, with 13 bases between. The DNA of the CDR3 is TGTGCCAGCAGTTTAATCTCAAACACAATGAACACTGAAGCTTTCTTT. It is translated as CASSLISNTMNTEAFF.

The V and J genes are TRBV13 and TRBJ2-3; possibly TRBD1 for D (5 bases). V lost 8 bases and J lost 1, with 13 bases in between. The V gene's germline CDR1 is PRHDT and CDR2 FYEKMQ (reference sequence). The CDR3 extends over 14 amino acids. The DNA for the CDR3 is TGTGCCAGCCGCCAGGGCCCCGGCACAGATACGCAGTATTTT. Translating gives CASRQGPGTDTQYF.

The J gene is TRBJ2-3, the V gene TRBV2; TRBD1 agrees at 8 bases. Losses at the gene ends were 9 bases for V and 0 bases for J; bases not matched to a gene: 11. Germline assignment: CDR1 SNHLY and CDR2 FYNNEI. CDR3 length equals 16 residues. The CDR3 protein is CASPGTGTSSTDTQYF. The CDR3 DNA is TGTGCCAGTCCCGGGACAGGAACCTCTAGCACAGATACGCAGTATTTT.

The chain employs TRBV11-2 and TRBJ2-5; TRBD2 agrees at 7 bases. V was clipped by 1 base and J by 5 bases; unmatched bases: 10. This CDR3 comprises 16 residues. Germline V gene lookup returns CDR1 SGHAT and CDR2 FQNNGV. The CDR3: CASSLGRLAVGETQYF. DNA of the CDR3: TGTGCCAGCAGCTTAGGGCGCCTAGCGGTGGGGGAGACCCAGTACTTC.

CDR3 sequence reads: CASSVGTGGWGTEAFF. The CDR3 region has the DNA TGTGCCAGCAGCGTCGGGACAGGGGGATGGGGCACTGAAGCTTTCTTT. This chain links TRBV9 with TRBJ1-1, with 11 bases that match TRBD1. V was clipped by 2 bases and J by 4 bases; unmatched bases: 7. The V gene's germline CDR1 is SGDLS and CDR2 YYNGEE. This CDR3 is built from 16 residues. Supplemented by reference TRBV9 and TRBJ1-1, the full variable domain reads DSGVTQTPKHLITATGQRVTLRCSPRSGDLSVYWYQQSLDQGLQFLIQYYNGEERAKGNILERFSAQQFPDLHSELNLSSLELGDSALYFCASSVGTGGWGTEAFFGQGTRLTVV.

There are a few counts of this clonotype. The V and J genes are TRBV3-1 and TRBJ2-7; D is perhaps TRBD1 or TRBD2 (6 bases each). The CDR3 loop spans 16 amino acids. Looked up from germline, CDR1 is LGHDT and CDR2 is YNNKEL (reference sequence). Trimming removed 4 bases at V and 7 bases at J, with 23 bases between. CDR3 sequence (DNA): TGTGCCAGCAGCCCCTACCGGGGGCGCAGGCCCGAGGAGCAGTACTTC. Translation: CASSPYRGRRPEEQYF.

The chain combines TRBV7-9 with TRBJ2-7; 8 nucleotides agree with TRBD1. Germline V gives CDR1 SEHNR, CDR2 FQNEAQ (reference sequence). Germline trimming cut 1 base from V and 1 base from J; bases unmatched to any gene: 3. The CDR3 contains 15 residues. For the CDR3, the DNA is TGTGCCAGCAGCTTAGTGACAGGGGAATCCTACGAGCAGTACTTC. Amino acid sequence: CASSLVTGESYEQYF.

This clonotype was seen more than once but under ten times. The V and J genes are TRBV4-1 and TRBJ1-5; no firm D call. The V end was cut by 5 bases, the J end by 0 bases, with 8 bases between. The CDR3 length is 14 residues. The germline gives CDR1 MGHRA, CDR2 YSYEKL. The CDR3 sequence: CASSSHRSNQPQHF. Here the CDR3 DNA reads TGCGCCAGCAGCTCCCACCGTAGCAATCAGCCCCAGCATTTT.

J is TRBJ2-1 and V is TRBV3-1, with D perhaps matching TRBD1 (5 bases). With 6 bases removed from V and 6 bases from J, the gap between germline ends came to 12 bases. The CDR3 is 13 amino acids. The V gene's germline CDR1 is LGHDT and CDR2 YNNKEL (reference sequence). In DNA, the CDR3 is TGTGCCAGCAGGGAACAAAGGGGCAATGAGCAGTTCTTC. Protein product: CASREQRGNEQFF.

The chain couples TRBV10-2 to TRBJ2-1, with 10 nucleotides matching TRBD1. The CDR3 consists of 14 residues. Germline V gene sequence: CDR1 WSHSY, CDR2 SAAADI. V lost 8 bases and J lost 9; bases outside the gene matches: 10. The CDR3 DNA follows: TGCGCCAGCCTCGGGACAGGGGATTATAGTGAGCAGTTCTTC. Translation: CASLGTGDYSEQFF.

The chain employs TRBV12-3 or TRBV12-4 and TRBJ2-1; D unresolved. The CDR3 runs to 11 residues. Trimming pared 3 bases from V and 12 bases from J, leaving 9 bases between. CDR3 loop: CASSFSFGQFF. The CDR3 bases are TGTGCCAGCAGTTTTTCTTTCGGGCAGTTCTTC.

DNA of the CDR3: TGTGCCAGCAGCTTAGGAGACGGGACACCTTATGGCTACACCTTC. Translation gives CASSLGDGTPYGYTF. The chain links TRBV7-9 to TRBJ1-2; D might be TRBD1 (6 bases). The CDR3 consists of 15 residues. CDR1 and CDR2 from the germline V gene are SEHNR and FQNEAQ (reference sequence). V lost 1 base to trimming and J lost 5 bases, with 14 bases between them.

The gene calls are TRBV28 and TRBJ2-1; no clear D. The CDR3 consists of 8 residues. Per the germline V gene, CDR1 is MDHEN and CDR2 is SYDVKM. CDR3 sequence: CFPNEQFF. Here the CDR3 DNA reads TGTTTCCCGAACGAGCAGTTCTTC.

V and J are TRBV16 and TRBJ2-1; 9 nucleotides match TRBD2. The CDR3 is 16 residues long. Germline V CDR1 and CDR2: KGHSY, FQNENV. V was clipped by 1 base and J by 6 bases; unmatched bases: 7. The CDR3 reads CASSQWREGLGNEQFF. CDR3 bases: TGTGCCAGCAGCCAATGGCGGGAGGGCCTGGGCAATGAGCAGTTCTTC.

V usage is TRBV5-1 and J usage is TRBJ2-1, with D possibly being TRBD2 (5 bases). The CDR3 length is 16 residues. The ends were cut back, 2 bases at V and 8 bases at J, with 20 bases in the middle. CDR1 and CDR2 from the germline V gene are SGHRS and YFSETQ. The CDR3 here is CASSLTGGGGRDEQFF. CDR3 nucleotide sequence: TGCGCCAGCAGCTTAACCGGAGGAGGCGGTCGGGATGAGCAGTTCTTC.

The rearrangement links TRBV7-9 to TRBJ1-1, with D hard to call. V dropped 7 bases and J dropped 5 bases, with 8 bases sitting between them. Germline V lookup: CDR1 SEHNR, CDR2 FQNEAQ (reference sequence). This CDR3 is built from 11 residues. The CDR3 nucleotides read TGTGCCAGCACCCAGATAACTGAAGCTTTCTTT. It is translated as CASTQITEAFF. Variable domain in full (rest from reference TRBV7-9 and TRBJ1-1): DTGVSQNPRHKITKRGQNVTFRCDPISEHNRLYWYRQTLGQGPEFLTYFQNEAQLEKSRLLSDRFSAERPKGSFSTLEIQRTEQGDSAMYLCASTQITEAFFGQGTRLTVV.

V gene TRBV7-9 combines with J gene TRBJ2-7; 7 bases line up with TRBD1. With 4 bases clipped from V and 2 bases from J, the junction kept 5 bases outside the gene matches. The CDR3 covers 14 residues. Germline CDR1 and CDR2: SEHNR and FQNEAQ (reference sequence). The CDR3 bases are TGTGCCAGCAGCTGGGCGACAGGGACCTACGAGCAGTACTTC. As protein: CASSWATGTYEQYF.

V usage is TRBV5-1 and J usage is TRBJ1-1; D possibly corresponds to TRBD1 (6 bases). CDR3 size: 18 residues. V lost 0 bases and J 2 bases, leaving 20 bases between the germline ends. In germline, CDR1 is SGHRS, CDR2 YFSETQ. The CDR3 sequence: CASSLGPRRQVTNTEAFF. The CDR3 DNA reads as TGCGCCAGCAGCTTGGGACCCAGACGACAGGTAACCAACACTGAAGCTTTCTTT.

The rearrangement uses TRBV28 and TRBJ2-7; tentative D call: TRBD2 (6 bases). Germline V gene sequence: CDR1 MDHEN, CDR2 SYDVKM. The V gene lost 6 bases and the J gene lost 0 bases, with 15 bases spanning the gap. This CDR3 has 15 residues. The CDR3 nucleotides read TGTGCCAGCAGACTCCGGGACGGGGGCTCCTACGAGCAGTACTTC. Translating gives CASRLRDGGSYEQYF.

A single count supports this clonotype. The chain is built from TRBV2 and TRBJ2-7; D unresolved. The CDR3 length is 14 residues. V lost 4 bases and J 3 bases, leaving 13 bases between the germline ends. Germline CDR1 SNHLY, CDR2 FYNNEI. CDR3 bases: TGTGCCAGCAGTGGCCTTGACCCGTTCTACGAGCAGTACTTC. Protein: CASSGLDPFYEQYF.

The chain recombines TRBV28 with TRBJ2-5; 11 bases map to TRBD2. V trimming: 7 bases; J trimming: 5 bases; junction bases outside the gene matches: 15. CDR1 and CDR2 from the germline V gene are MDHEN and SYDVKM. This CDR3 contains 17 residues. CDR3 nucleotides: TGTGCCAGCACCGGGCTAGCGGGAGGACCTCCTTTGGAGACCCAGTACTTC. Protein sequence: CASTGLAGGPPLETQYF.

The chain combines TRBV30 with TRBJ2-1, with D uncertain. This CDR3 comprises 14 residues. Germline CDR1 reads GTSNPN; CDR2 reads SVGIG (reference sequence). V shed 3 bases and J shed 0 bases, with 9 bases lying between them. Here the CDR3 reads CAWSVMSSYNEQFF. CDR3 in DNA: TGTGCCTGGAGCGTTATGAGCTCCTACAATGAGCAGTTCTTC.

This chain connects TRBV4-1 to TRBJ2-7, with D possibly matching TRBD2 (6 bases). CDR3 length: 15 residues. Germline CDR1 MGHRA, CDR2 YSYEKL. V was clipped by 1 base and J by 5 bases, with 15 bases between them. CDR3 coding DNA: TGCGCCAGCAGCCAAGTGACGGGGGAAGCGGACGAGCAGTACTTC. Translating gives CASSQVTGEADEQYF.

This clonotype was seen more than once but under ten times. J is TRBJ2-1 and V is TRBV29-1, with D hard to call. Germline lookup yields CDR1 SQVTM and CDR2 ANQGSEA. CDR3 size: 10 residues. Trimming stripped 7 bases from V and 8 bases from J, with 9 bases between. The CDR3 DNA reads as TGCAGCGCAGAGCTTCATGAGCAGTTCTTC. Translated, it gives CSAELHEQFF.

This chain connects TRBV27 to TRBJ1-6, with unresolved D. This CDR3 contains 16 residues. Trimming cost V 3 bases and J 0 bases, with 9 bases left between them. Germline CDR1 MNHEY, CDR2 SMNVEV (reference sequence). Here the CDR3 DNA reads TGTGCCAGCAGTTTTTTGGCCAGCTCCTATAATTCACCCCTCCACTTT. As protein: CASSFLASSYNSPLHF.

The sample holds one count of this clonotype. The chain combines TRBV10-3 with TRBJ2-7; D tentatively reads TRBD1 or TRBD2 (5 bases each). Between the trimmed V and J ends, which lost 4 bases and 3 bases, there was a span of 10 bases. Germline V gives CDR1 ENHRY, CDR2 SYGVKD. The CDR3 is 13 residues long. The CDR3 nucleotides are TGTGCCATCAGTGGAGGGGAGAGCTACGAGCAGTACTTC. Its translation: CAISGGESYEQYF.

The chain is built from TRBV20-1 and TRBJ2-7, with 10 bases aligning to TRBD1. The CDR3 is 16 residues long. Per the germline V gene, CDR1 is DFQATT and CDR2 is SNEGSKA (reference sequence). Trimming at V came to 2 bases and at J to 3 bases, leaving 10 bases not matched to a gene. The CDR3 is CSARPKPGTGDYEQYF. CDR3 bases: TGCAGTGCTAGACCTAAACCCGGGACAGGGGACTACGAGCAGTACTTC.

Only one count was recorded for this clonotype. In DNA form, the CDR3 reads TGTGCCAGCAGTTTATTTACAGGGGGCGAAAGGAGAAATGGCTACACCTTC. Protein sequence: CASSLFTGGERRNGYTF. J is TRBJ1-2 and V is TRBV6-5; 9 bases fit TRBD1. Germline lookup yields CDR1 MNHEY and CDR2 SVGAGI. The CDR3 spans 17 residues. The J segment lost 6 bases and the V segment lost 4 bases, leaving 15 bases of the junction unmatched.